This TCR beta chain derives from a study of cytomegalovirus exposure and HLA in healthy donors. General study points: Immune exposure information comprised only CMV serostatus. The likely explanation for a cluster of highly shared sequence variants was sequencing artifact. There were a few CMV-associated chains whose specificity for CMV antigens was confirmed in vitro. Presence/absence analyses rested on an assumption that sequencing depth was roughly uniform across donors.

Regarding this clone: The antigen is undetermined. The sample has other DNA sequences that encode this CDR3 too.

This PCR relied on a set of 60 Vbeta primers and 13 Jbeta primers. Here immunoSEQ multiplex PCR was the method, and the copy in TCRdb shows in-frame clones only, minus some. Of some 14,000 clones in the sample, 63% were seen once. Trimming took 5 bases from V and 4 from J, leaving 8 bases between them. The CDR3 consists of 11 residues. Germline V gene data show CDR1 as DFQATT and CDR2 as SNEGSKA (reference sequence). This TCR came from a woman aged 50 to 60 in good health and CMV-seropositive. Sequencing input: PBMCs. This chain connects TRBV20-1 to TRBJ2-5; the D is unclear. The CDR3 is CSARVRETQYF. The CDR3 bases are TGCAGTGCTCGTGTTAGAGAGACCCAGTACTTC.